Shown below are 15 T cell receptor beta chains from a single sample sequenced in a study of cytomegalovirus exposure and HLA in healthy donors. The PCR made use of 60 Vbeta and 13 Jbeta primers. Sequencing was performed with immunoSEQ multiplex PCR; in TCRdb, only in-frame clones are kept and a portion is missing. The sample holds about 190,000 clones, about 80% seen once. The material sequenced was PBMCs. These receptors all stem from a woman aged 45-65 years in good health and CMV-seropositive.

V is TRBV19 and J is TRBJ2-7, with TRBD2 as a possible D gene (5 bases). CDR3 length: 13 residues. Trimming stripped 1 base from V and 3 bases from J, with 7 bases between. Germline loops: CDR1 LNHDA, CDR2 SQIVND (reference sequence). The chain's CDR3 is CASSIGGYYEQYF. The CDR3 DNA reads TGTGCCAGTAGTATAGGCGGGTACTACGAGCAGTACTTC. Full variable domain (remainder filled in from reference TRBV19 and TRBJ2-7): DGGITQSPKYLFRKEGQNVTLSCEQNLNHDAMYWYRQDPGQGLRLIYYSQIVNDFQKGDIAEGYSVSREKKESFPLTVTSAQKNPTAFYLCASSIGGYYEQYFGPGTRLTVT.

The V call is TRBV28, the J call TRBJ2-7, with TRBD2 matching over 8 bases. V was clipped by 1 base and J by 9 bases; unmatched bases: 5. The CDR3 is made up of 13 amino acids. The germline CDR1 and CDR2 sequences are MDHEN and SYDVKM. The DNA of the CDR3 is TGTGCCAGCAGTTTATCCGGGGGGGAAGTGCAGTACTTC. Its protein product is CASSLSGGEVQYF.

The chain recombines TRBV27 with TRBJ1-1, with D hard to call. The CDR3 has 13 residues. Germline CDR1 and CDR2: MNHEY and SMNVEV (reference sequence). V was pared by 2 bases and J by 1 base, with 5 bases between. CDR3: CASSLARNTEAFF. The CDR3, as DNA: TGTGCCAGCAGTTTAGCCAGGAACACTGAAGCTTTCTTT.

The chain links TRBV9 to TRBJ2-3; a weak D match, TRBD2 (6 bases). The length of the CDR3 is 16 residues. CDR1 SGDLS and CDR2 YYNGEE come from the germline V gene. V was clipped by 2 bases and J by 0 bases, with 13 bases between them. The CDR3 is CASSVTSSISTDTQYF. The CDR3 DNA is TGTGCCAGCAGCGTCACTAGCTCGATTAGCACAGATACGCAGTATTTT. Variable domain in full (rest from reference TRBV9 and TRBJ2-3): DSGVTQTPKHLITATGQRVTLRCSPRSGDLSVYWYQQSLDQGLQFLIQYYNGEERAKGNILERFSAQQFPDLHSELNLSSLELGDSALYFCASSVTSSISTDTQYFGPGTRLTVL.

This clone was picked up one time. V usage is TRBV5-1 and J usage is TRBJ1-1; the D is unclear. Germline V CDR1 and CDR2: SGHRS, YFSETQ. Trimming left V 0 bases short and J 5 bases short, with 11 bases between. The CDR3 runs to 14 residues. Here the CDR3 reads CASSLVGRETEAFF. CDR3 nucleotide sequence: TGCGCCAGCAGCTTGGTAGGGAGGGAGACTGAAGCTTTCTTT.

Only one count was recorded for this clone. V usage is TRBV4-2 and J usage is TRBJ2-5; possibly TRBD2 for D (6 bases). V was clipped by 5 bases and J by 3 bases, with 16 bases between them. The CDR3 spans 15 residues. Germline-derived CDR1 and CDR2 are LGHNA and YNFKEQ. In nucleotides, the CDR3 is TGTGCCAGCAGCTATTGGGGGGAGAAGGAAGAGACCCAGTACTTC. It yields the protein CASSYWGEKEETQYF.

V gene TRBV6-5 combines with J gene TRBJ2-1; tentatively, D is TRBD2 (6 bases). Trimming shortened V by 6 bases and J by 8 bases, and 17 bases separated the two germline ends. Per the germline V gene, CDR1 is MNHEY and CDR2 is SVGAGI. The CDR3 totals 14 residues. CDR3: CASRGPGGAYEQFF. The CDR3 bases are TGTGCCAGCAGAGGGCCCGGAGGGGCCTATGAGCAGTTCTTC.

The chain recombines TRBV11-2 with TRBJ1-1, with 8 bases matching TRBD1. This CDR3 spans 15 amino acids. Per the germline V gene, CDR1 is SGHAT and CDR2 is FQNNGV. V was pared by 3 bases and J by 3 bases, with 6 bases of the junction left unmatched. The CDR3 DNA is TGTGCCAGCAGCTTTCAGGGGGCGGGGTACACTGAAGCTTTCTTT. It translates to CASSFQGAGYTEAFF.

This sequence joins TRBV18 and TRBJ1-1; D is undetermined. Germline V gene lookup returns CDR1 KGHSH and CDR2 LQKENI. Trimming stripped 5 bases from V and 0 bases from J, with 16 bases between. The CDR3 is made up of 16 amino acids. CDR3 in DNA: TGTGCCAGCTCAAAAGGAGGAACAAAGATGAACACTGAAGCTTTCTTT. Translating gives CASSKGGTKMNTEAFF.

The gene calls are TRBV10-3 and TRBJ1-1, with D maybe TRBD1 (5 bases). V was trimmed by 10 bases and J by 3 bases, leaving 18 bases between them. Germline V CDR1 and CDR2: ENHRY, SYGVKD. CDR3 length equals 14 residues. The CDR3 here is CASSRGGGDTEAFF. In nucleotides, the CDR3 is TGTGCCAGCAGCCGCGGGGGGGGAGACACTGAAGCTTTCTTT.

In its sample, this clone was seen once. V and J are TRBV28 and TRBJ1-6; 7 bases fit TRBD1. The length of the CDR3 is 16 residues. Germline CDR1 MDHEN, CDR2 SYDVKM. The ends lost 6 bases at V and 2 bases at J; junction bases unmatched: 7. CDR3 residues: CASSKTGVTYNSPLHF. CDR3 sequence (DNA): TGTGCCAGCAGCAAAACAGGGGTAACCTATAATTCACCCCTCCACTTT.

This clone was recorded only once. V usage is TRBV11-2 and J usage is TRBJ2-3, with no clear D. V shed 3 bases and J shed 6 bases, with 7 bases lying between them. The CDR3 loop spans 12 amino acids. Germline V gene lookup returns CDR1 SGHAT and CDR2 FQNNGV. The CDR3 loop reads CASSLFQDTQYF. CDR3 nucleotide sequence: TGTGCCAGCAGCTTGTTCCAGGATACGCAGTATTTT.

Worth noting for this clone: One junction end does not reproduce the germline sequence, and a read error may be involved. CDR3 bases: TGTGCCAACAGCTTACCTAGCGGGGAGACCCAGTACTTC. This sequence encodes CANSLPSGETQYF. The chain uses TRBV5-6 and TRBJ2-5; 8 nucleotides align to TRBD2. Germline CDR1 is SGHDT and CDR2 is YYEEEE. The CDR3 is 13 amino acids.

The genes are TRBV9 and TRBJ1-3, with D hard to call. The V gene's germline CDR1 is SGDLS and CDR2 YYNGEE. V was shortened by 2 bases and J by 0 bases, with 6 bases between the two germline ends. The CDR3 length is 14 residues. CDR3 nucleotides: TGTGCCAGCAGCGTGGCCAACTCTGGAAACACCATATATTTT. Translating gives CASSVANSGNTIYF. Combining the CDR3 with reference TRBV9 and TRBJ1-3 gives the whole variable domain DSGVTQTPKHLITATGQRVTLRCSPRSGDLSVYWYQQSLDQGLQFLIQYYNGEERAKGNILERFSAQQFPDLHSELNLSSLELGDSALYFCASSVANSGNTIYFGEGSWLTVV.

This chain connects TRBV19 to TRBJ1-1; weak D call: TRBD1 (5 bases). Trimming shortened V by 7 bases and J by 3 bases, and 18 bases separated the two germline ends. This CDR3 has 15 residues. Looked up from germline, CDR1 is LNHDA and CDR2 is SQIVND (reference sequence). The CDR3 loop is CASTPRGFLYTEAFF. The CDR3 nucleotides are TGTGCCAGTACCCCCCGGGGGTTTCTTTACACTGAAGCTTTCTTT.